This T cell receptor (beta chain) is from a study of cytomegalovirus exposure and HLA in healthy donors (TCRdb year 2017). Concerning the study at large: An earlier analysis of 587 of the donors reported over 250 Gb of sequence data and 90 million to 120 million unique TCR beta sequences obtained from about 179 million T cells. About 280 gigabases of sequencing data and around 80 million unique TCR sequences made up an early release that covered roughly 670 HLA-typed donors. Among the roughly 370 genotyped donors, more than 70% belonged to the genetic ancestry cluster associated with self-reported Caucasian donors. The aim of the study was to test whether cataloging public T cell receptors could identify signatures of past pathogen exposure. The study profiled the T cell repertoires of hundreds of subjects by immunosequencing and related them to cytomegalovirus serostatus. In addition to the first cohort of several hundred subjects, a separate validation cohort of some 120 different subjects was used. The study combined high-throughput TCR immunosequencing, statistical association of individual TCRs with disease status, and machine learning to predict cytomegalovirus infection status. To study patterns of TCR occurrence, a later analysis re-analyzed previously published TCR beta repertoires from more than 550 donors and added high-resolution HLA genotyping. In the later analysis, no new phenotypic data were used to find candidate immune exposures; instead, reliance was placed on TCR beta sequences and their occurrence across donors. An earlier analysis of 587 of the donors used high-throughput TCR beta sequencing to judge whether each TCR beta V gene segment behaved as functional or pseudogenic. Donor age, sex, ethnicity and CMV serostatus were compiled alongside the repertoire data. A later genetic analysis took genome-wide SNP genotypes for about 65% of the 666 donors and used that subset as a discovery cohort. All discovery cohort repertoires had been generated on a single sequencing platform. HLA typing included class I and class II loci at four-digit resolution. The number of donors typed differed by locus, with roughly 629-640 for A, B, C, DRB1 and DQB1, over 500 for DQA1, some 570 for DPA1, and approximately 470 for DPB1. Several DR-DQ haplotypes were handled as single units for association and clustering because linkage in the cohort was strong. Among roughly 370 genotyped donors of the cohort, an average of 235,054 unique TCR beta nucleotide sequences were sequenced per donor, around 18% of them non-productive.

About this clone itself: Its antigen remains undetermined. Per-base quality was not reported, and no clone a single base away is much larger than it.

In total, approximately 610 healthy bone marrow donors made up the cohort. At the time of sampling, all cohort members were nominally healthy, though unrecorded immune exposures were likely present. CMV serostatus was positive for 289 and negative for about 55% of the 666 cohort members, and was not recorded for this donor. Each donor provided a peripheral blood sample, and peripheral blood mononuclear cells were used for TCR beta sequencing. Genomic DNA was extracted from the blood cell samples with the Qiagen DNeasy Blood Extraction Kit. Overall results and qualifications from the work: In both the original and validation cohorts, the classifier was reported to diagnose cytomegalovirus status with high specificity and sensitivity. An earlier analysis of approximately 530 of the donors showed that most TCR beta V segments appeared in productive rearrangements either about 87% or about 30% of the time, which broadly matched IMGT annotations. In a later analysis, HLA-associated TCR beta chains showed more clonal expansion and lower generation probabilities than non-associated chains that were equally common. A further reported finding was that TCR beta sequences accurately predicted the HLA-A and HLA-B alleles for most subjects in the first cohort. Correlated functional status among segregating V segments might reflect linkage disequilibrium, but an unknown experimental factor could not be ruled out. Three of the identified cytomegalovirus-associated TCR beta chains were confirmed in vitro to be specific for cytomegalovirus antigens. The authors suggested that the approach could potentially be generalized to other disease states and immunological phenotypes. Because some donors lacked HLA typing at each locus, the association tests relied only on the typed subset. According to a later analysis, parvovirus B19, influenza, CMV and Epstein-Barr virus appeared linked to several top co-occurrence clusters. While some public TCRs were present in many individuals, most TCR sequences turned up only very rarely across donors. Sequencing depth was assumed to be roughly uniform across donors in the presence/absence analyses, though that assumption may not hold. A cluster of highly shared sequence variants was judged likely to be a technical artifact of the sequencing pipeline. An association between a missense DCLRE1C variant and V-gene and J-gene trimming of TCR beta chains was found in a later genetic analysis and replicated in an independent cohort. Specific HLA alleles were associated with 15,000 to 20,000 TCR beta sequences at a false discovery rate of 0.05 in a later analysis. In a later analysis, the rate of TCR association differed among HLA loci, with DRB1 alleles having the most associated TCRs and HLA-C alleles having the fewest. When HLA alleles, especially DR and DQ, strongly co-occurred, attributing TCR associations to individual alleles was difficult. Compared with the 666-donor mean, donors in an Asian-associated ancestry cluster had fewer N-insertions in productive TCRs, according to a later genetic analysis. In a later analysis, most CMV-associated TCR beta chains were found to appear HLA-restricted, with HLA associations seemingly driven largely by CMV exposure. The study listed 164 TCR beta chains as associated with cytomegalovirus. The cohort was sequenced for TCR beta chains only, and without alpha or paired-chain data the features that could be detected were limited. The earlier analysis of about 600 of the donors excluded some 15 rarely observed V segments, including chromosome 9 orphons, because counts were too low. For the cohort, immune exposure information was limited to CMV serostatus.

The receptor library was made with the immunoSEQ multiplex PCR assay. A mixture of 60 forward primers for TCR Vbeta segments and 13 reverse primers for TCR Jbeta segments was used in the multiplex PCR. Amplification of the CDR3 region of rearranged TCR beta genes was performed with a multiplex PCR assay on genomic DNA. On the Illumina HiSeq System, the amplified TCR beta libraries were sequenced as 87-base-pair reads. On the authors' methods: A later analysis tallied roughly 78 million unique TCR beta chains across the 666 repertoires, and some 12 million of those chains were shared by two or more donors. Raw reads were error-corrected and collapsed into unique sequences by a nearest-neighbor algorithm in which closely related sequences were merged to remove PCR and sequencing errors. CDR3 sequences were aligned to IMGT reference sequences to assign V, D and J gene segments. For a sequence to be retained, a match of at least six nucleotides to both a V gene segment and a J gene segment was required. Rearrangements were classified as productive when the CDR3 lacked stop codons and remained in frame with V and J, and all other rearrangements were classified as non-productive. CDR3 was defined according to IMGT convention as the region running from the second conserved V-encoded cysteine to the conserved J-encoded phenylalanine. The earlier analysis of a few hundred of the donors excluded any sequence lacking an unambiguous match to a single V gene segment. An earlier analysis of approximately 590 of the donors called V segments functional above 56.7% productive rearrangements and segregating when the between-donor standard deviation exceeded 5%. To diagnose cytomegalovirus status from the catalog of TCR beta chain sequences, a statistical classification framework was built. V and J gene assignment, in a later analysis, came from comparing TCR nucleotide sequences with IMGT/GENE-DB human TR gene sequences. A later analysis assigned CDR3 sequences and most-parsimonious VDJ recombination scenarios with the TCRdist pipeline. In a later analysis, each TCR beta chain was defined by its CDR3 amino acid sequence together with its V-gene family, and reads without a unique V-gene family were excluded. A later analysis removed over 500 highly shared, low-generation-probability nucleotide sequences to deal with suspected cross-contamination and a sequencing artifact. A later analysis calculated a clonal expansion index for each public chain from normalized within-repertoire ranks of inferred template counts. Generation probabilities in a later analysis came from a VDJ recombination model fitted to out-of-frame rearrangements, and those results were checked against IGoR. A later analysis scored TCR-TCR, TCR-HLA and TCR-CMV co-occurrence with hypergeometric tests, applying a repertoire-size bias correction to TCR pairs. To estimate false discovery rates, a later analysis permuted the HLA or CMV assignments 20 times. In a later analysis, co-occurring TCRs were grouped with DBSCAN, and TCRdist sequence similarity was added when clustering was performed within HLA-allele-positive subsets. For co-occurrence clustering, repertoires with fewer than 30,000 or more than 120,000 public chains were excluded, along with several repertoires with anomalous nucleotide sharing. TCRdb carries this immuneACCESS record with in-frame sequences only. Its versions omit some clonotypes, under half of them owing to an unresolved V gene in the studies checked, with the rest unexplained. The V and J calls and clone size come from that table; D and trimming were worked out from the DNA. Within this sample are around 150,000 clones, with about four fifths of them counted one time only. The biggest ten clones account for more than 4.5% of the sample.

Input material: PBMCs. The sequence was obtained from a young man in good health.

The DNA sequence is TGCAGCGTTGACGGTGGGACAGGGGACGACTATGGCTACACCTTC. Its product reads: CSVDGGTGDDYGYTF. The chain employs TRBV29-1 and TRBJ1-2, with 10 junctional bases fitting TRBD1. The germline V gene gives CDR1 as SQVTM and CDR2 as ANQGSEA. The CDR3 covers 15 residues, taking in both the cysteine and the phenylalanine. The only DNA kept is the CDR3, 45 bases in frame from the first base. After removal of 3 bases from V and 3 bases from J, the junction retains 7 bases not matched to a gene.